Given below is one T cell receptor (beta chain) in context. The clone's antigen remains unknown. Base qualities are missing; no much larger clone stands one base away. The data belong to a study of response to subunit inactivated influenza vaccine (dated by TCRdb to 2017 to 2018). A note on the overall study: Deep quantitative profiling of the T cell receptor repertoire was used in the study to follow responses to a trivalent subunit inactivated influenza vaccine.

The germline V gene sets CDR1 to SGHTA and CDR2 to FQGNSA. Trimmed from V: 2 bases; trimmed from J: 4 bases; junction bases lacking a gene match: 12. Inclusive of the bounding cysteine and phenylalanine, the CDR3 is 17 residues long. Of the read, only the CDR3 DNA is kept; its 51 bases are in frame from base 1. The library was built by means of RT-PCR. Sequencing instrument: Illumina HiSeq 2500. TCRdb trimmed public reads at Q25 via fastp, called clones via MiXCR and kept in-frame beta chains. For every CDR3 protein sequence, its rows merge into one entry that carries the most common genes and DNA. Present in this sample are more than 700,000 distinct CDR3 sequences, around 20% of which were seen just once. Roughly 10% of the sample lies in the top ten. Overall results and qualifications from the work: According to the authors, only a limited number of new T cells may be recruited by each seasonal influenza vaccination.

This receptor was taken from a man between 50 and 59 years old who received an inactivated influenza vaccine. Donor details come from another sample of the same person, matched by shared clones. The V gene is TRBV7-2 and the J gene is TRBJ2-3, and TRBD1 matches 7 of the central bases. The material sequenced was PBMCs from blood, taken roughly 5 days after vaccination. CDR3 reads: CASSLFRRERGPDTQYF. The nucleotides are TGTGCCAGCAGCTTATTCCGTAGGGAGAGGGGGCCAGATACGCAGTATTTT.